In its sample, the clone carrying this T cell receptor beta chain is medium-sized. Its matching antigen is unknown. This may stem from a read error, because a much larger clone lies one nucleotide away. No conserved phenylalanine or tryptophan ends this CDR3, so it is likely a read error. Using roughly 15 ng of total RNA, TCR libraries were made with the QIAseq Immune Repertoire TCR panel. TCRdb reanalysed the reads using MiXCR and keeps one entry per CDR3 protein. This sample has about 670 distinct CDR3 sequences, with 4.5% to 5.5% found just once. From live CD3+CD8+TCRalphabeta+ cells, four PD-1 and/or TIGIT subsets were sorted. The data derive from a study of circulating CD8 cells and anti-PD-1 response in melanoma. Whole-study context: About 55% of the 13 melanoma patients received first-line anti-PD-1 therapy. Study-level results: Previously treated and treatment-naive patients were pooled together. At M1, fewer than 8% of TRB clonotypes appeared in multiple subsets. Replicates were generally not done for experiments.

Trimming shortened V by 5 bases and J by 11 bases, and 18 bases separated the two germline ends. Per the germline V gene, CDR1 is LNHDA and CDR2 is SQIVND (reference sequence). The CDR3 loop spans 13 amino acids. The clonotype was recovered from a human donor with melanoma. This specimen consisted of CD8+ T cells from PBMCs, obtained at baseline or after one month of anti-PD-1 therapy (not recorded which). The chain is built from TRBV19 and TRBJ1-1; tentative D call: TRBD1 (5 bases). In DNA form, the CDR3 reads TGTGCCAGTAGTCATCCGTGGGGCTTGGGTGCTTTCTCT. Its translation: CASSHPWGLGAFS.